This T cell receptor (beta chain) was documented in a study of blood T cell repertoires in COVID-19. At the level of the study: Specimens from acute and convalescent COVID-19 originated in the United States, Italy and Spain. From T cells, B-cell-depleted T cells, or PBMCs came the material, which was cDNA or gDNA.

Germline CDR1 reads SGHRS; CDR2 reads YFSETQ. CDR3 length: 15 amino acids. Trimming removed 1 base from V and 0 bases from J, with 9 bases in between. Authors' processing steps: Amplification of reference gene primers was used by the study to estimate nucleated cell counts. Some clones are missing from TCRdb's copy, which holds only in-frame ones; the method was immunoSEQ multiplex PCR. V, J and clone size were drawn from that table, and D and trimming were deduced from the DNA. The table has 100,000 to 150,000 clones, around 87% seen once. This chain connects TRBV5-1 to TRBJ2-3; possibly TRBD2 for D (7 bases). The sample taken for sequencing was peripheral blood. The TCR sequence derives from a woman in her 70s with acute or convalescent COVID-19. Here the CDR3 reads CASSLRGGSTDTQYF. Here the CDR3 DNA reads TGCGCCAGCAGCTTGAGGGGGGGCAGCACAGATACGCAGTATTTT. Drawing the rest from reference TRBV5-1 and TRBJ2-3, the complete variable domain is KAGVTQTPRYLIKTRGQQVTLSCSPISGHRSVSWYQQTPGQGLQFLFEYFSETQRNKGNFPGRFSGRQFSNSRSEMNVSTLELGDSALYLCASSLRGGSTDTQYFGPGTRLTVL.